This T cell receptor (beta chain) was observed in a study of CD8 T cells in acute hepatitis C reinfection. As concerns this clone: Its antigen is unknown. At one of its ends the junction is not consistent with the germline gene, which may arise from a read error.

Germline V CDR1 and CDR2: SGHTA, FQGTGA. This CDR3 region has 15 residues. Study results and caveats: All groups preferentially used TRBV04 and TRBV06, which was not due to overrepresentation in the naive pool. Regardless of outcome, around 13 public clonotypes appeared, one using V04-02/J02-02.

Time point denoted: naive CD8 control sorted from an acute-time-point sample. CD3, CD8 and CD45RO antibodies stained cells; a viability dye excluded dead cells. Libraries were prepared by immunoSEQ multiplex PCR; TCRdb keeps only in-frame clonotypes and omits some of them. Among about 38,000 clones listed, roughly 88% were seen once. The chain is built from TRBV7-3 and TRBJ2-7; tentatively, D is TRBD2 (6 bases). The sequence was obtained from a young woman who spontaneously cleared hepatitis C infection. Material for sequencing was naive CD8+ T cells from PBMCs. The CDR3 loop is CAGSLTSGLDYEQYF. As DNA, the CDR3 is TGTGCCGGCAGCTTAACGTCGGGACTCGACTACGAGCAGTACTTC.